This TCR beta chain was sequenced for a study of blood T cell repertoires in COVID-19. In the original analysis: Nucleated cell number was recorded as an estimate derived from reference gene primer amplification. The data were produced by immunoSEQ multiplex PCR, yet TCRdb's version contains in-frame clones alone and is incomplete. Clone size and the V and J calls come from that table; the DNA yielded D and trimming. The data show some 160,000 clones, under 85% seen once. The specimen sequenced was peripheral blood. This receptor was obtained from a man aged 65 to 85 who had recovered from COVID-19.

The CDR3 sequence: CASSLGTPNTEAFF. CDR3 DNA: TGTGCCAGCAGCTTAGGGACACCGAACACTGAAGCTTTCTTT. The J gene is TRBJ1-1, the V gene TRBV7-6, with TRBD1 as a possible D gene (5 bases). CDR1 and CDR2 (germline): SGHVS, FNYEAQ. CDR3 size: 14 residues. V dropped 1 base and J dropped 1 base, with 7 bases sitting between them.